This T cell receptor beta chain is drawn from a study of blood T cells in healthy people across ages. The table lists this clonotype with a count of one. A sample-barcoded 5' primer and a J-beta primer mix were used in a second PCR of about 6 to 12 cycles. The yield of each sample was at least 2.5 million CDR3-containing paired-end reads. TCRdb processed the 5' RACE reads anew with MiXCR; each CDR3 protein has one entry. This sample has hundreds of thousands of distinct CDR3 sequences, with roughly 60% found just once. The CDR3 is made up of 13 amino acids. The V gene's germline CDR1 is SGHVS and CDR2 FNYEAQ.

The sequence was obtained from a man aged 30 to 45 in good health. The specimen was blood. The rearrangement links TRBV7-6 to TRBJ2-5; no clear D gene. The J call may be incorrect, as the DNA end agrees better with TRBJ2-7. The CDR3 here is CASSAAMGYEQYF. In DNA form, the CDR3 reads TGTGCCAGCAGCGCCGCCATGGGCTACGAGCAGTACTTC.